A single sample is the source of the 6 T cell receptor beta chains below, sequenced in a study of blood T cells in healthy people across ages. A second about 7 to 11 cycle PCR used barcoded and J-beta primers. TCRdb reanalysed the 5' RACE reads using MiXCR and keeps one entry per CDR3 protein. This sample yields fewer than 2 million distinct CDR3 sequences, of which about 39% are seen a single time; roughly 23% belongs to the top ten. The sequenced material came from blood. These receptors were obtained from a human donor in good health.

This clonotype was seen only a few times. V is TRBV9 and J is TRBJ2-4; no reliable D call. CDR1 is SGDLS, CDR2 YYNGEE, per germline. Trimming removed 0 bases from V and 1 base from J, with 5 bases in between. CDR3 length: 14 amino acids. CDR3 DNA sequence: TGTGCCAGCAGCGTAGGAGACGCCAAAAACATTCAGTACTTC. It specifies CASSVGDAKNIQYF.

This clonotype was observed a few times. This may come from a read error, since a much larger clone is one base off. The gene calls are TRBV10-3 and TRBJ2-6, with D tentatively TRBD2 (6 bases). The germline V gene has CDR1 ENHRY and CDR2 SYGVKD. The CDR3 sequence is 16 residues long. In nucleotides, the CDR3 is TGTGCCATCAGTCCCAGGGACTCATCTGGGGCCAACGTCCGGACTTTC. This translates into CAISPRDSSGANVRTF.

CDR3 sequence reads: CSADRRGNEQFF. The CDR3 bases are TGCAGTGCCGACCGGCGTGGGAATGAGCAGTTCTTC. The J gene is TRBJ2-1, the V gene TRBV20-1; D is unclear. Germline V lookup: CDR1 DFQATT, CDR2 SNEGSKA (reference sequence). The ends were cut back, 6 bases at V and 7 bases at J, with 13 bases in the middle. There are 12 residues in the CDR3.

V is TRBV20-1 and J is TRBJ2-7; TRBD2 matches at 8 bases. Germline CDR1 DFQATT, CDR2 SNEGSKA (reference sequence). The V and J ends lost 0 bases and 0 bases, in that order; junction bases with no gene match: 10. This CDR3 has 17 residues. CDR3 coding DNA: TGCAGTGCTAGAGACCCGAGGGGCAGCGGGGGCTCCTACGAGCAGTACTTC. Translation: CSARDPRGSGGSYEQYF.

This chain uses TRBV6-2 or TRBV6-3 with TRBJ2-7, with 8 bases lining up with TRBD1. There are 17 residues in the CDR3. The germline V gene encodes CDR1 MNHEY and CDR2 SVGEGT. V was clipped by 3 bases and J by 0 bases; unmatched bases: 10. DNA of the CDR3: TGTGCCAGCAGTTATCCCCGGACAGGGACAGACTCCTACGAGCAGTACTTC. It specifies CASSYPRTGTDSYEQYF.

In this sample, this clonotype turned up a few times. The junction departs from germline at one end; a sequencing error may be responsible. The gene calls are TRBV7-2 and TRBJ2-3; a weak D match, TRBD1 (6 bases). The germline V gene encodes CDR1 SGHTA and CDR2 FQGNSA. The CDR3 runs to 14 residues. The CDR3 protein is CASSLMGATDTQYF. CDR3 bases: TGCGCCAGCAGCTTGATGGGGGCGACAGATACGCAGTATTTT.